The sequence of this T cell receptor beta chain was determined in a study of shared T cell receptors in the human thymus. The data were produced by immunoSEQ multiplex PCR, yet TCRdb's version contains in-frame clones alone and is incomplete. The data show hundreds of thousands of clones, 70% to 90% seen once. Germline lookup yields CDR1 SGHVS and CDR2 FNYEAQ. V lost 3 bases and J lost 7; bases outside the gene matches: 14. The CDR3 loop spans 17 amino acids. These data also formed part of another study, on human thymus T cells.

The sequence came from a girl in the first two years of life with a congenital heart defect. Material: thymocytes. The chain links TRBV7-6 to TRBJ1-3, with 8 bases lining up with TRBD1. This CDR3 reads CASSLGHRGEWENTIYF. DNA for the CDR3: TGTGCCAGCAGCTTGGGGCACAGGGGGGAGTGGGAGAACACCATATATTTT.